These 2 T cell receptor beta chains came from one sample sequenced in a study of cytomegalovirus exposure and HLA in healthy donors. 60 Vbeta and 13 Jbeta primers were used in PCR. TCRdb keeps only in-frame clones here, not all; method: immunoSEQ multiplex PCR. The sample gives 150,000 to 200,000 clones, 65% to 90% of which show up once; about 2.5% is in the top ten. Specimen: PBMCs. These receptors were collected from a woman between 50 and 59 years old in good health and CMV-seronegative.

The J gene is TRBJ1-2, the V gene TRBV28; D possibly corresponds to TRBD1 (6 bases). This CDR3 has 15 amino acids. With 6 bases removed from V and 6 bases from J, the gap between germline ends came to 20 bases. Germline V gene data show CDR1 as MDHEN and CDR2 as SYDVKM. This chain's CDR3 is CASSPLLQGLNGYTF. The CDR3, as DNA: TGTGCCAGCAGCCCCCTATTACAGGGCCTGAATGGCTACACCTTC.

The chain is built from TRBV6-1 and TRBJ1-1; D might be TRBD1 (5 bases). Germline V gene sequence: CDR1 MNHNS, CDR2 SASEGT. The CDR3 has 12 amino acids. The ends were cut back, 7 bases at V and 7 bases at J, with 13 bases in the middle. CDR3 sequence reads: CASTEADSEAFF. Here the CDR3 DNA reads TGTGCCAGCACCGAGGCCGACAGTGAAGCTTTCTTT.